What follows is one T cell receptor beta chain and its context. Its cognate antigen has yet to be identified. No base quality information exists; no much larger clone differs at one position. Using the deep immunoSEQ assay, TCR CDR3 regions were amplified from genomic DNA by multiplex PCR. Genomic DNA extracted from each cell subset was distributed evenly over all wells of several immunoSEQ 96-well plates, and each plate served as one replicate. For sorted subsets, each replicate PCR was loaded with 200 ng genomic DNA, equivalent to roughly 30,000 T cell genomes. Purified libraries were quantified with a Qubit 3.0 fluorometer, sized on a Bioanalyzer 2100, and re-quantified with the KAPA Library Quantification kit. Every immunoSEQ 96-well plate was sequenced on a separate single-read 150-cycle Illumina NextSeq 550 flow cell. The paper's data handling went like this. Because the immunoSEQ output included only junctional sequences and no quality scores, the filtering could not be the same as the filtering used for full-length reads. To assign V/J genes and CDR3, sequences were annotated against IMGT germline references using PyIR, a Python wrapper for IgBLAST v1.9. Any read was removed if the V/J assignment was weak (E-value above 1e-6), the CDR3 was missing, or the read contained stop codons, out-of-frame junctions, or ambiguous translated residues. V3J clonotypes were defined by identical inferred V gene, J gene, and CDR3 amino acid sequence. To compute the percentage overlap between repertoires, the number of shared unique clonotypes was divided by the size of the smaller repertoire. Three approaches were used to assess repertoire richness: RTK rarefaction, the Chao1 estimator, and Recon v2.1 estimates of unobserved clonotypes. Generation probabilities for all TCRbeta clonotypes obtained by the gDNA method from a handful of donors were computed using OLGA. TCRdb provides this immuneACCESS table in a form limited to in-frame rearrangements. Some clones are lacking; in checked studies, under half of them reflect an unresolved V gene, and why the rest are absent is not known. V and J calls and clone size follow that table, whereas D and trimming were derived from the DNA. This sample holds 400,000 to 600,000 clones; around 96% were observed only once. 0.055% to 0.075% of the sample comes from the top ten.

CDR3 length: 14 amino acids, cysteine to phenylalanine. Just the 42-base CDR3 DNA is kept, in frame starting at base 1. Via the germline V gene, CDR1 is SGHVS and CDR2 FQNEAQ. V is cut by 5 bases and J by 0 bases, and the space between the germline ends is 8 bases. The donors were healthy, HIV-negative adults who had no recently reported acute infections or vaccinations. Every donor was a Caucasian adult residing in Nashville, Tennessee, USA. CD4+ T cells were enriched by magnetic negative selection; naive cells were then positively selected on CD45RA, and the negative fraction formed the memory subset. Blood was collected by leukapheresis, and PBMCs were isolated by Ficoll-Histopaque density gradient centrifugation and then cryopreserved in liquid nitrogen vapor phase. Analytical flow cytometry was used to check the purity and quantity of each magnetically sorted T cell population. Genomic DNA was isolated from every sorted fraction and measured by UV absorbance on a Nanodrop 2000c.

The data originate from a study of shared clonotypes between healthy human individuals (dated by TCRdb to about 2020). In terms of the full investigation: A couple of women and a few men aged 18 to 49 years were included in the cohort. For each donor, three plates each were used for CD4 naive and CD4 memory, two plates were used for CD8 naive, and one plate was used for CD8 memory. The study deeply sequenced blood TCR repertoires of five healthy adults to estimate repertoire size and the extent of clonotype sharing between individuals. To increase sequencing depth and limit assay-specific biases, TCR repertoire library preparation and sequencing were carried out by different laboratories using diverse techniques. Per donor, leukapheresis produced somewhere between about 0.94 and 10 billion PBMCs.

What the study reported, not specific to this receptor: Naive subsets generally had larger estimated clonotype richness than memory subsets. Pairwise subsampling led to the expectation that sequencing depth would affect the degree of clonotype sharing among donors. Incomplete sequencing was indicated by rarefaction of sorted-subset datasets, despite the large sequencing depth. Sampling was restricted to blood, and TCR repertoires in tissues likely differ from the TCR repertoires found in blood. When four donors were compared, the shared fraction of clonotypes was about 5.4% for naive CD4, 3.5% to 4% for naive CD8, roughly 2.5% for memory CD4, and 0.3% to 0.5% for memory CD8. Because the study included only a small number of donors, the genetic and exposure-history diversity represented was limited. Compared with non-shared clonotypes, clonotypes shared by all four sorted-subset donors had higher generation probabilities.

This receptor was obtained from a woman aged 30 to 39 in good health. Material: naive CD4+ T cells sorted from blood. What this sample's cell subset or site label stands for: CD45RA+ positively selected. The chain uses TRBV7-8 and TRBJ2-1; the D gene is possibly TRBD2, with 6 bases matching. The bases are TGTGCCAGCAGCCGGGAGAGCTCCTACAATGAGCAGTTCTTC. Its coded protein is CASSRESSYNEQFF.